The T cell receptor (beta chain) under discussion was sequenced for a study of post-analysis software for immune sequencing data. Study outcomes and limitations: Several TRBV segments (TRBV5-6, TRBV5-1 and TRBV20-1 among them) occurred more frequently in patients than in controls.

Unique molecular identifiers were present in the TCR beta cDNA libraries. TCRdb analysed the PCR reads with MiXCR anew, one entry per CDR3 protein. The table has 600,000 to 700,000 distinct CDR3 sequences, approximately 59% seen once; the top ten hold over 9%. About this clonotype itself: The antigen is unknown.

V dropped 0 bases and J dropped 5 bases, with 14 bases sitting between them. The V gene's germline CDR1 is SGDLS and CDR2 YYNGEE. The CDR3 loop spans 15 amino acids. The clonotype was recovered from a girl aged 2 to 9 with multiple sclerosis. Sequenced material: blood. The gene calls are TRBV9 and TRBJ2-5; D is possibly TRBD2 (6 bases). The CDR3 loop is CASSVGGVSLETQYF. The CDR3 DNA follows: TGTGCCAGCAGCGTAGGGGGGGTTAGTTTGGAGACCCAGTACTTC.